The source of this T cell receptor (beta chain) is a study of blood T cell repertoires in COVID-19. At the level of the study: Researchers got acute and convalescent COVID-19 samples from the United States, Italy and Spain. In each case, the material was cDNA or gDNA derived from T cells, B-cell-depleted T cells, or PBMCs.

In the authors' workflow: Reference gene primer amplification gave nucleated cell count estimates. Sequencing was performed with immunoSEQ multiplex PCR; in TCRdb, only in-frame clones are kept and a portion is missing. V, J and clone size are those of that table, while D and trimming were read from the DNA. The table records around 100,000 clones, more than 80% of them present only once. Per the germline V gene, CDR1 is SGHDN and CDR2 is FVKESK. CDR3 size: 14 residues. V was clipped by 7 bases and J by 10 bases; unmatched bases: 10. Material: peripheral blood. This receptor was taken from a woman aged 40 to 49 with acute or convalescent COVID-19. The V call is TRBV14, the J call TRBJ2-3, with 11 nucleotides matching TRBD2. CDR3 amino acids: CASNSGGAVRPQYF. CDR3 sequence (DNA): TGTGCCAGCAATAGCGGGGGGGCCGTTCGGCCGCAGTATTTT.